This T cell receptor beta chain is from a study of T cell repertoires in cytomegalovirus infection. Study-level information: Recently identified HLA-C-restricted CMV epitopes were used, and well-studied HLA-B-restricted CMV epitopes were used as well. Based on public TCR beta signatures, there were indications of CMV infection and of a matching HLA type.

Only a few counts were recorded for this clonotype. The target antigen is unknown. TCRdb processed the reads anew with MiXCR; each CDR3 protein has one entry. The sample records more than 250,000 distinct CDR3 sequences, roughly 25% being singletons. This specimen consisted of cultured PBMCs, obtained from culture after CMV antigen stimulation. The receptor comes from a human donor in good health (CMV status not recorded). Some clones in this sample may be carry-over from other donors' samples.

The CDR3 protein is CAWGDLGYF. CDR3 bases: TGTGCCTGGGGGGATCTGGGGTACTTC. This chain links TRBV30 with TRBJ2-5; D remains unclear. Germline V gene data show CDR1 as GTSNPN and CDR2 as SVGIG (reference sequence). Trimming shortened V by 5 bases and J by 13 bases, and 11 bases separated the two germline ends. The CDR3 extends over 9 amino acids.